This T cell receptor (beta chain) was recovered during a study of Tregs in tolerant kidney transplant recipients. Study-level points and caveats: Tregs expanded with activated donor B cells seemed most donor-specific. Findings come from small patient numbers and require larger validation.

Unstimulated Tregs (CD4+CD25+CD127-) and CD4+CD25- non-Tregs were sorted from PBMCs. Profiling relied on immunoSEQ multiplex PCR, and the TCRdb table lists in-frame clones only, not all of them. The data show around 70,000 clones, with approximately 92% seen just once and over 9.5% held by the top ten. Points on this clone: The antigen is undetermined.

This CDR3 contains 15 residues. CDR1 and CDR2 (germline): SEHNR, FQNEAQ (reference sequence). V was pared by 5 bases and J by 5 bases, with 19 bases between. The clonotype comes from a human donor who received a combined kidney and bone marrow transplant. V usage is TRBV7-9 and J usage is TRBJ2-7; TRBD2 is a possible D gene (6 bases). The starting material was CD8+ T cells from blood, obtained before the transplant. CDR3 residues: CASSRTVGGLHEQYF. Here the CDR3 DNA reads TGTGCCAGCAGCAGAACAGTTGGGGGACTCCACGAGCAGTACTTC.